Listed below are T cell receptor beta chains from one sample, sequenced in a study of T cell responses to AZD1222 COVID-19 vaccine. The table came from immunoSEQ multiplex PCR; TCRdb's copy has only in-frame clones and leaves some out. The sample includes roughly 150,000 clones, 80% to 95% of them seen just once. The material was peripheral blood, obtained on day 0 of AZD1222 vaccination. These receptors were collected from an adult in good health. The CDR3 runs from the conserved cysteine through the conserved F or W. Each record gives: V gene, CDR3 length, J gene, clone size, D gene, CDR3 protein, CDR3 DNA. A D gene is named only where the DNA matches it firmly. Expanded clones are given a class, and other clones once, few, many or no size at all.

v_gene: TRBV19; len: 16; j_gene: TRBJ2-7; abundance: once; d_gene: -; CDR3aa: CASSPRPQGQGYEQYF; CDR3nt: TGTGCCAGTAGTCCAAGACCACAAGGACAAGGCTACGAGCAGTACTTC
v_gene: TRBV27; len: 16; j_gene: TRBJ1-6; abundance: -; d_gene: TRBD1; CDR3aa: CASSLRQGRSNSPLHF; CDR3nt: TGTGCCAGCAGTTTACGACAGGGGCGCTCTAATTCACCCCTCCACTTT
v_gene: TRBV4-1; len: 16; j_gene: TRBJ1-1; abundance: -; d_gene: TRBD1; CDR3aa: CASSQGEGAMNTEAFF; CDR3nt: TGCGCCAGCAGCCAAGGGGAGGGGGCGATGAACACTGAAGCTTTCTTT
v_gene: TRBV4-1; len: 17; j_gene: TRBJ2-3; abundance: -; d_gene: TRBD1; CDR3aa: CASSPAPGTGSTDTQYF; CDR3nt: TGCGCCAGCAGCCCTGCCCCCGGGACAGGGAGCACAGATACGCAGTATTTT
v_gene: TRBV15; len: 15; j_gene: TRBJ1-1; abundance: -; d_gene: -; CDR3aa: CATSRFDLPNTEAFF; CDR3nt: TGTGCCACCAGCAGATTCGATCTCCCGAACACTGAAGCTTTCTTT
v_gene: TRBV15; len: 14; j_gene: TRBJ1-5; abundance: -; d_gene: -; CDR3aa: CATNPERGHQPQHF; CDR3nt: TGTGCCACCAACCCCGAACGGGGGCATCAGCCCCAGCATTTT
v_gene: TRBV10-1; len: 16; j_gene: TRBJ2-7; abundance: -; d_gene: -; CDR3aa: CASSEGGSRVVHEQYF; CDR3nt: TGCGCCAGCAGTGAGGGAGGTAGCAGGGTTGTCCACGAGCAGTACTTC
v_gene: TRBV19; len: 12; j_gene: TRBJ1-6; abundance: -; d_gene: -; CDR3aa: CASTTGNSPLHF; CDR3nt: TGTGCCAGTACCACAGGGAACTCACCCCTCCACTTT
v_gene: TRBV19; len: 15; j_gene: TRBJ1-5; abundance: -; d_gene: TRBD1; CDR3aa: CASSITGGISQPQHF; CDR3nt: TGTGCCAGTAGTATAACAGGGGGTATAAGTCAGCCCCAGCATTTT
v_gene: TRBV7-2; len: 16; j_gene: TRBJ2-5; abundance: -; d_gene: -; CDR3aa: CASSAQPPRLQETQYF; CDR3nt: TGTGCCAGCAGCGCACAACCGCCAAGGCTTCAAGAGACCCAGTACTTC
v_gene: TRBV6-1; len: 16; j_gene: TRBJ2-1; abundance: -; d_gene: TRBD2; CDR3aa: CASSEARGSAYNEQFF; CDR3nt: TGTGCCAGCAGTGAAGCGCGGGGGTCAGCCTACAATGAGCAGTTCTTC
v_gene: TRBV18; len: 14; j_gene: TRBJ1-5; abundance: -; d_gene: -; CDR3aa: CASSPTGPNQPQHF; CDR3nt: TGTGCCAGCTCACCGACAGGTCCTAATCAGCCCCAGCATTTT
v_gene: TRBV19; len: 14; j_gene: TRBJ1-1; abundance: -; d_gene: -; CDR3aa: CASSPGQTNTEAFF; CDR3nt: TGTGCCAGTAGCCCGGGACAAACGAACACTGAAGCTTTCTTT
v_gene: TRBV3-1/TRBV3-2; len: 13; j_gene: TRBJ2-2; abundance: few; d_gene: -; CDR3aa: CASSQIGGRELFF; CDR3nt: TGTGCCAGCAGCCAAATCGGGGGCCGGGAGCTGTTTTTT
v_gene: TRBV6-1; len: 15; j_gene: TRBJ2-7; abundance: -; d_gene: -; CDR3aa: CASSEGDASSYEQYF; CDR3nt: TGTGCCAGCAGTGAAGGGGACGCTTCCTCCTACGAGCAGTACTTC
v_gene: TRBV5-8; len: 15; j_gene: TRBJ1-2; abundance: -; d_gene: -; CDR3aa: CASSFRRAGAYGYTF; CDR3nt: TGTGCCAGCAGCTTTCGCCGCGCCGGAGCCTATGGCTACACCTTC
v_gene: TRBV12-3/TRBV12-4; len: 13; j_gene: TRBJ2-3; abundance: -; d_gene: -; CDR3aa: CASSSGQRDTQYF; CDR3nt: TGTGCCAGCAGCTCGGGACAAAGGGATACGCAGTATTTT
v_gene: TRBV7-3; len: 17; j_gene: TRBJ2-2; abundance: -; d_gene: TRBD2; CDR3aa: CASSPRRGAPGTGELFF; CDR3nt: TGTGCCAGCAGCCCCAGGCGGGGGGCGCCGGGAACCGGGGAGCTGTTTTTT
v_gene: TRBV6-1; len: 16; j_gene: TRBJ1-2; abundance: -; d_gene: -; CDR3aa: CASSERSRGLNYGYTF; CDR3nt: TGTGCCAGCAGTGAACGCTCCAGGGGCTTAAACTATGGCTACACCTTC
v_gene: TRBV7-2; len: 14; j_gene: TRBJ2-7; abundance: -; d_gene: TRBD2; CDR3aa: CASKRTSSGYEQYF; CDR3nt: TGTGCCAGCAAACGGACTAGCTCTGGCTACGAGCAGTACTTC
v_gene: TRBV19; len: 12; j_gene: TRBJ1-1; abundance: -; d_gene: -; CDR3aa: CASSIRDTEAFF; CDR3nt: TGTGCCAGTAGTATTCGAGACACTGAAGCTTTCTTT
v_gene: TRBV4-1; len: 15; j_gene: TRBJ1-1; abundance: -; d_gene: -; CDR3aa: CASSPRAGRNTEAFF; CDR3nt: TGCGCCAGCAGCCCCCGGGCAGGGCGGAACACTGAAGCTTTCTTT
v_gene: TRBV6-2/TRBV6-3; len: 16; j_gene: TRBJ2-1; abundance: -; d_gene: TRBD2; CDR3aa: CASSYSARGGRNEQFF; CDR3nt: TGTGCCAGCAGTTACTCCGCGCGGGGGGGCAGAAATGAGCAGTTCTTC
v_gene: TRBV3-1/TRBV3-2; len: 13; j_gene: TRBJ2-3; abundance: -; d_gene: -; CDR3aa: CASSLGPPDTQYF; CDR3nt: TGTGCCAGCAGCCTCGGACCCCCAGATACGCAGTATTTT
v_gene: TRBV7-9; len: 13; j_gene: TRBJ1-5; abundance: -; d_gene: -; CDR3aa: CASSLGERQPQHF; CDR3nt: TGTGCCAGCAGCTTAGGGGAGAGGCAGCCCCAGCATTTT
v_gene: TRBV29-1; len: 14; j_gene: TRBJ1-1; abundance: -; d_gene: -; CDR3aa: CSGGLGRRNTEAFF; CDR3nt: TGCAGCGGGGGGTTGGGCAGGAGGAACACTGAAGCTTTCTTT
v_gene: TRBV19; len: 14; j_gene: TRBJ1-2; abundance: -; d_gene: TRBD1; CDR3aa: CASMGQGWSYGYTF; CDR3nt: TGTGCCAGTATGGGACAGGGGTGGAGTTATGGCTACACCTTC
v_gene: TRBV5-1; len: 14; j_gene: TRBJ1-2; abundance: -; d_gene: TRBD1; CDR3aa: CASSMGTGKIGYTF; CDR3nt: TGCGCCAGCAGCATGGGGACAGGGAAGATTGGCTACACCTTC
v_gene: TRBV19; len: 11; j_gene: TRBJ2-1; abundance: few; d_gene: -; CDR3aa: CASSIRGEQFF; CDR3nt: TGTGCCAGTAGTATACGGGGTGAGCAGTTCTTC
v_gene: TRBV6-5; len: 15; j_gene: TRBJ1-1; abundance: -; d_gene: TRBD1; CDR3aa: CASSYGDRGNTEAFF; CDR3nt: TGTGCCAGCAGTTACGGGGACAGGGGGAACACTGAAGCTTTCTTT
v_gene: TRBV27; len: 13; j_gene: TRBJ1-2; abundance: -; d_gene: TRBD1; CDR3aa: CASSLGQGGGYTF; CDR3nt: TGTGCCAGCAGTTTAGGACAGGGGGGAGGCTACACCTTC
v_gene: TRBV6-5; len: 13; j_gene: TRBJ1-2; abundance: -; d_gene: -; CDR3aa: CASSPHARYGYTF; CDR3nt: TGTGCCAGCAGCCCCCACGCGAGATATGGCTACACCTTC
v_gene: TRBV6-2/TRBV6-3; len: 15; j_gene: TRBJ1-4; abundance: -; d_gene: TRBD1; CDR3aa: CASSGSDRGREKLFF; CDR3nt: TGTGCCAGCAGCGGATCCGACAGGGGCCGCGAAAAACTGTTTTTT
v_gene: TRBV3-1/TRBV3-2; len: 16; j_gene: TRBJ1-1; abundance: -; d_gene: -; CDR3aa: CASSQVGGRMNTEAFF; CDR3nt: TGTGCCAGCAGCCAAGTAGGGGGGCGAATGAACACTGAAGCTTTCTTT
v_gene: TRBV19; len: 13; j_gene: TRBJ2-2; abundance: -; d_gene: -; CDR3aa: CASSPGAIGELFF; CDR3nt: TGTGCCAGTAGTCCCGGAGCAATCGGGGAGCTGTTTTTT
v_gene: TRBV5-6; len: 16; j_gene: TRBJ1-2; abundance: -; d_gene: -; CDR3aa: CASRVVPDRPTGGYTF; CDR3nt: TGTGCCAGCAGGGTCGTCCCTGACAGGCCAACCGGCGGCTACACCTTC
v_gene: TRBV27; len: 14; j_gene: TRBJ2-7; abundance: -; d_gene: -; CDR3aa: CASNPGGRPYEQYF; CDR3nt: TGTGCCAGCAACCCTGGAGGGAGACCCTACGAGCAGTACTTC
v_gene: TRBV7-2; len: 15; j_gene: TRBJ2-7; abundance: once; d_gene: TRBD1; CDR3aa: CASSLAGQGIYEQYF; CDR3nt: TGTGCCAGCAGCTTAGCCGGACAGGGGATATACGAGCAGTACTTC
v_gene: TRBV10-1; len: 13; j_gene: TRBJ1-6; abundance: few; d_gene: -; CDR3aa: CASSVGYNSPLHF; CDR3nt: TGCGCCAGCAGTGTTGGTTATAATTCACCCCTCCACTTT
v_gene: TRBV18; len: 20; j_gene: TRBJ1-6; abundance: few; d_gene: -; CDR3aa: CASSPLAGSLPTQGDSPLHF; CDR3nt: TGTGCCAGCTCACCACTGGCAGGAAGCCTCCCCACCCAGGGAGATTCACCCCTCCACTTT
v_gene: TRBV7-9; len: 14; j_gene: TRBJ2-7; abundance: -; d_gene: TRBD1; CDR3aa: CASSLGQGSDEQYF; CDR3nt: TGTGCCAGCAGCTTGGGACAGGGGAGCGACGAGCAGTACTTC
v_gene: TRBV7-2; len: 15; j_gene: TRBJ2-2; abundance: -; d_gene: TRBD1; CDR3aa: CASSFGTGLTGELFF; CDR3nt: TGTGCCAGCAGCTTCGGGACAGGGCTCACCGGGGAGCTGTTTTTT
v_gene: TRBV6-1; len: 15; j_gene: TRBJ2-5; abundance: -; d_gene: -; CDR3aa: CASSENRLLQETQYF; CDR3nt: TGTGCCAGCAGTGAAAACAGGCTACTCCAAGAGACCCAGTACTTC
v_gene: TRBV28; len: 17; j_gene: TRBJ2-3; abundance: -; d_gene: TRBD1; CDR3aa: CASSLLFGTGGVDTQYF; CDR3nt: TGTGCCAGCAGTTTGTTGTTTGGGACAGGGGGTGTAGATACGCAGTATTTT
v_gene: TRBV11-2; len: 12; j_gene: TRBJ2-7; abundance: -; d_gene: TRBD1; CDR3aa: CASSQDRYEQYF; CDR3nt: TGTGCCAGCAGCCAGGACAGGTACGAGCAGTACTTC
v_gene: TRBV3-1/TRBV3-2; len: 13; j_gene: TRBJ2-7; abundance: -; d_gene: -; CDR3aa: CASSQIGRHEQYF; CDR3nt: TGTGCCAGCAGCCAAATCGGTCGGCACGAGCAGTACTTC
v_gene: TRBV7-2; len: 15; j_gene: TRBJ1-4; abundance: -; d_gene: TRBD1; CDR3aa: CASSPRQGSNEKLFF; CDR3nt: TGTGCCAGCAGCCCCCGACAGGGAAGTAATGAAAAACTGTTTTTT
v_gene: TRBV15; len: 15; j_gene: TRBJ2-7; abundance: few; d_gene: -; CDR3aa: CATSRPGTRPYEQYF; CDR3nt: TGTGCCACCAGCAGACCCGGGACAAGGCCCTACGAGCAGTACTTC
v_gene: TRBV19; len: 16; j_gene: TRBJ2-2; abundance: -; d_gene: -; CDR3aa: CASSPWDNANTGELFF; CDR3nt: TGTGCCAGTAGTCCCTGGGATAATGCGAACACCGGGGAGCTGTTTTTT
v_gene: TRBV21-1; len: 16; j_gene: TRBJ2-4; abundance: -; d_gene: -; CDR3aa: CASSKVGGVAKNIQYF; CDR3nt: TGTGCCAGCAGCAAAGTGGGGGGAGTAGCCAAAAACATTCAGTACTTC
v_gene: TRBV18; len: 14; j_gene: TRBJ2-3; abundance: -; d_gene: -; CDR3aa: CASSPPTYTDTQYF; CDR3nt: TGTGCCAGCTCACCACCCACATACACAGATACGCAGTATTTT